This entry features one T cell receptor (beta chain) sequence. What it binds is not known. The germline V gene encodes CDR1 SGDLS and CDR2 YYNGEE. V lost 0 bases and J lost 6; bases outside the gene matches: 7. The CDR3 covers 15 residues. Using immunoSEQ multiplex PCR, the repertoire was profiled, and TCRdb retains in-frame clones only, with some absent. The sample lists about 13,000 clones, about 89% occurring once. This entry belongs to a study of T cells in narcolepsy. Across the study: Enrolled donors included narcolepsy type 1 or type 2 patients and healthy controls.

Study conclusions and caveats: Reportedly, autoreactive clonotypes were serially detected in patients' blood but not controls'.

Sequencing was performed on CD45RA- memory CD4+ T cells from PBMCs. The TCR originated in a human donor with narcolepsy. The chain links TRBV9 to TRBJ2-7; 9 nucleotides line up with TRBD2. In DNA form, the CDR3 reads TGTGCCAGCAGCGTAGGGGCGGGAGGGCCGGCCGAGCAGTACTTC. It codes for CASSVGAGGPAEQYF.